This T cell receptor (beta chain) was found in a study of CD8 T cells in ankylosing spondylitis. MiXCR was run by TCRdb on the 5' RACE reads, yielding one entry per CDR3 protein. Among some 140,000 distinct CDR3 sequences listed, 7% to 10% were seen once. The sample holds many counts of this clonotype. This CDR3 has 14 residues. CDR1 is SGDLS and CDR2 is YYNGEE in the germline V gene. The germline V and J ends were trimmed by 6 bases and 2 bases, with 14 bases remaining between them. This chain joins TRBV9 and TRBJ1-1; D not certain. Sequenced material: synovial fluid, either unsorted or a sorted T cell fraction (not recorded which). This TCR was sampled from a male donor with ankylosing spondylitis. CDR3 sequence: CASTRTGRNTEAFF. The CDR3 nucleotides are TGTGCCAGCACCCGTACCGGGAGAAACACTGAAGCTTTCTTT. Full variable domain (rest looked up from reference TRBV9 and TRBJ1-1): DSGVTQTPKHLITATGQRVTLRCSPRSGDLSVYWYQQSLDQGLQFLIQYYNGEERAKGNILERFSAQQFPDLHSELNLSSLELGDSALYFCASTRTGRNTEAFFGQGTRLTVV.